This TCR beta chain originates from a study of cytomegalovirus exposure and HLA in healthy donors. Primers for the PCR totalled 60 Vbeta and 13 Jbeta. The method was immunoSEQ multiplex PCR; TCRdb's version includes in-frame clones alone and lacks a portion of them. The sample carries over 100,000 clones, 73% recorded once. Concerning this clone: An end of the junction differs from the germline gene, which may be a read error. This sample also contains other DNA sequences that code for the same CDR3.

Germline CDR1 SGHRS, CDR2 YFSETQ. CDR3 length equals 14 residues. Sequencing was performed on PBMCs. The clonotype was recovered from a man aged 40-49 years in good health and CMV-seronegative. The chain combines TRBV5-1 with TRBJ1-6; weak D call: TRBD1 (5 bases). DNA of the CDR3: TGCGCCAGCAGCCCAGGGTCCAGCGAAGAAGTACTCCACTTC. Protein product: CASSPGSSEEVLHF.